One sample yielded the 27 T cell receptor beta chains listed below, sequenced in a study of T cells in women clearing cervical HPV infection. The table came from immunoSEQ multiplex PCR; TCRdb's copy has only in-frame clones and leaves some out. In all, the sample yields approximately 41,000 clones. The sample consisted of blood buffy coat. The origin of the receptors is a woman aged 18 to 75 with a cervical HPV16 infection that either progressed to CIN3+ or cleared (not recorded which).

About this clone itself: The read terminates 3 residues ahead of where the CDR3 ends, so the germline J gene completes it. This chain links TRBV12-3 or TRBV12-4 with TRBJ2-3; the D gene is possibly TRBD1 (5 bases). The CDR3 sequence is 14 residues long. Trimming took off 2 bases at V and 3 bases at J, with 9 bases between the two ends. The CDR3 here is CASSLRGRTDTQYF. CDR3 DNA (partial): TGTGCCAGCAGTTTAAGGGGTAGGACAGATACG.

About this clone itself: The read ends 3 residues early relative to the CDR3; the germline J gene fills the gap. This sequence joins TRBV20-1 and TRBJ2-2; 10 positions match TRBD2. Looked up from germline, CDR1 is DFQATT and CDR2 is SNEGSKA (reference sequence). After removal of 0 bases from V and 3 bases from J, the junction contained 1 base not matched to a gene. The CDR3 contains 15 residues. CDR3 sequence reads: CSARDLAGDTGELFF. The DNA read from the CDR3 is TGCAGTGCTAGAGATCTAGCGGGAGACACCGGGGAG.

Regarding this clone: The CDR3 goes on 3 residues after the read ends, and that part is filled in from the germline J gene. J is TRBJ2-2 and V is TRBV5-6; possible D gene TRBD2, 5 bases. V was pared by 6 bases and J by 6 bases, with 18 bases between. The CDR3 consists of 15 residues. CDR1 is SGHDT, CDR2 YYEEEE, per germline. Incomplete CDR3 DNA: TGTGCCAGCACAGTATCGGGGTTGCCCGCCGGGGAG. This codes for CASTVSGLPAGE. The complete CDR3 protein is CASTVSGLPAGELFF.

About this clone itself: The read terminates 3 residues ahead of where the CDR3 ends, so the germline J gene completes it. The genes are TRBV12-3 or TRBV12-4 and TRBJ1-2; D unclear. The length of the CDR3 is 15 residues. V shed 1 base and J shed 2 bases, with 11 bases lying between them. CDR3 bases read: TGTGCCAGCAGTTTAGGTGGCAGTATCAACTATGGC. Its protein product is CASSLGGSINYG. The CDR3 in its entirety is CASSLGGSINYGYTF.

With respect to this clone: From the germline J gene comes the end of the CDR3, since the read stops 3 residues before it. The J gene is TRBJ2-1, the V gene TRBV5-6; 8 bases are shared with TRBD1. This CDR3 region has 15 residues. Trimming took 0 bases from V and 1 from J; bases not matched to a gene: 0. Germline lookup yields CDR1 SGHDT and CDR2 YYEEEE. Partial CDR3 DNA: TGTGCCAGCAGCTTGGGGACAGGGTCCTACAATGAG. This encodes CASSLGTGSYNE. The complete CDR3 sequence is CASSLGTGSYNEQFF.

CDR3 DNA (partial): TGCAGTGCTAGGCTAGCGGGGGTGGAGACC. This codes for CSARLAGVET. The entire CDR3 sequence reads CSARLAGVETQYF. The chain uses TRBV20-1 and TRBJ2-5; TRBD2 matches 10 bases. The read comes to an end 3 residues before the CDR3 does, leaving the germline J gene to fill in the end. Germline CDR1 is DFQATT and CDR2 is SNEGSKA (reference sequence). The CDR3 sequence is 13 residues long. The V gene end was trimmed by 3 bases and the J gene end by 5 bases; junction bases not matched to a gene: 3.

The CDR3 DNA, read in part, is TGCAGTGCTAGGGAGGATAGCGGGGTGGTCTACGAG. It encodes CSAREDSGVVYE. The entire CDR3 is CSAREDSGVVYEQYF. The chain joins TRBV20-1 to TRBJ2-7; 8 positions match TRBD2. The sequence runs out 3 residues before the end of the CDR3; the remainder is reconstructed from the germline J gene. The V gene end was trimmed by 3 bases and the J gene end by 3 bases; junction bases not matched to a gene: 10. The CDR3 runs to 15 residues. Germline V gene data show CDR1 as DFQATT and CDR2 as SNEGSKA (reference sequence).

In regard to this clone: The sequenced fragment ends 3 residues before the CDR3 boundary, so the rest is inferred from the germline J gene. The chain recombines TRBV7-6 with TRBJ1-1, with a weak D call TRBD1 (5 bases). The V gene lost 1 base and the J gene lost 1 base, with 10 bases spanning the gap. The germline V gene has CDR1 SGHVS and CDR2 FNYEAQ. The length of the CDR3 is 15 residues. The CDR3 DNA, read in part, is TGTGCCAGCAGCTTAGGTCAGGGATCGAACACTGAA. This encodes CASSLGQGSNTE. The whole CDR3 sequence reads CASSLGQGSNTEAFF.

Concerning this clone: The CDR3 goes on 3 residues after the read ends, and that part is filled in from the germline J gene. This chain joins TRBV29-1 and TRBJ2-3; 9 bases align to TRBD1. CDR1 is SQVTM and CDR2 is ANQGSEA in the germline V gene. CDR3 length: 16 residues. The V segment lost 0 bases and the J segment 4 bases; nucleotides outside the gene matches: 8. CDR3: CSVEDFGTGFSDTQYF. CDR3 DNA, as far as it was read: TGCAGCGTTGAAGATTTCGGGACAGGGTTCTCAGATACG.

In regard to this clone: The CDR3 is cut off 3 residues early in the read; its end comes from the germline J gene. The J gene is TRBJ1-6, the V gene TRBV4-1; 7 bases line up with TRBD1. This CDR3 is built from 14 residues. The J segment lost 5 bases and the V segment lost 3 bases, leaving 1 base of the junction unmatched. Per germline, CDR1 MGHRA and CDR2 YSYEKL. CDR3 amino acids: CASSHGQDNSPLHF. The CDR3 bases that were read are TGCGCCAGCAGCCACGGACAGGATAATTCACCC.

CDR3 DNA (partial): TGTGCCAGCAGAACGGAGACATTGCCCTCCCATGGC. The encoded protein is CASRTETLPSHG. The whole CDR3 is CASRTETLPSHGYTF. The chain employs TRBV2 and TRBJ1-2, with D hard to call. The CDR3 end lies 3 residues beyond the end of the read and is filled in from the germline J gene. The CDR3 consists of 15 residues. Per the germline V gene, CDR1 is SNHLY and CDR2 is FYNNEI. The V and J ends lost 6 bases and 6 bases respectively, with 20 bases between them.

A word on this clone: The observed sequence ends 3 residues before the CDR3 terminus, with the missing tail filled in from the germline J gene. This chain links TRBV19 with TRBJ1-1; 8 positions agree with TRBD1. Per the germline V gene, CDR1 is LNHDA and CDR2 is SQIVND (reference sequence). This CDR3 spans 13 amino acids. With V trimmed by 6 bases and J by 4 bases, 4 bases remained unmatched. The CDR3 region is CASRGQGRTEAFF. Partial CDR3 DNA: TGTGCCAGTAGAGGACAGGGTCGCACTGAA.

In the case of this clone: The read terminates 3 residues ahead of where the CDR3 ends, so the germline J gene completes it. The chain is built from TRBV2 and TRBJ2-1; weak D call: TRBD2 (5 bases). V was cut by 5 bases and J by 3 bases, with 20 bases left in between. Germline V gene lookup returns CDR1 SNHLY and CDR2 FYNNEI. The CDR3 runs to 17 residues. The sequenced part of the CDR3 DNA is TGTGCCAGCAGTTTCTTCACAGCGGCTGCCCACTACAATGAG. This translates into CASSFFTAAAHYNE. The full CDR3 reads CASSFFTAAAHYNEQFF.

As concerns this clone: The CDR3 is cut off 3 residues early in the read; its end comes from the germline J gene. The chain joins TRBV2 to TRBJ1-1; D is undetermined. This CDR3 has 11 amino acids. V gave up 6 bases and J gave up 3 bases, with 5 bases separating them. CDR1 and CDR2 from the germline V gene are SNHLY and FYNNEI. This CDR3 reads CASSADTEAFF. Partial CDR3 DNA: TGTGCCAGCAGCGCAGACACTGAA. Based on the CDR3 plus reference TRBV2 and TRBJ1-1, the full variable domain is EPEVTQTPSHQVTQMGQEVILRCVPISNHLYFYWYRQILGQKVEFLVSFYNNEISEKSEIFDDQFSVERPDGSNFTLKIRSTKLEDSAMYFCASSADTEAFFGQGTRLTVV.

Concerning this clone: The sequenced fragment ends 3 residues before the CDR3 boundary, so the rest is inferred from the germline J gene. The V and J genes are TRBV5-1 and TRBJ1-1; D perhaps matches TRBD1 (6 bases). CDR1 and CDR2 from the germline V gene are SGHRS and YFSETQ. V shed 2 bases and J shed 4 bases, with 12 bases lying between them. The CDR3 runs to 14 residues. The covered CDR3 bases are TGCGCCAGCAGCTTTGACCCGGACAGCACTGAA. It translates to CASSFDPDSTE. The whole CDR3 region reads CASSFDPDSTEAFF. Full variable domain (remainder filled in from reference TRBV5-1 and TRBJ1-1): KAGVTQTPRYLIKTRGQQVTLSCSPISGHRSVSWYQQTPGQGLQFLFEYFSETQRNKGNFPGRFSGRQFSNSRSEMNVSTLELGDSALYLCASSFDPDSTEAFFGQGTRLTVV.

On this clone itself: The CDR3 goes on 3 residues after the read ends, and that part is filled in from the germline J gene. The chain has TRBV20-1 and TRBJ2-3; D not resolved. This CDR3 has 14 residues. CDR1 and CDR2 from the germline V gene are DFQATT and SNEGSKA (reference sequence). Between the trimmed V and J ends, which lost 3 bases and 0 bases, there was a span of 10 bases. Here the CDR3 reads CSARVRASTDTQYF. The CDR3 bases that were read are TGCAGTGCTAGGGTTCGCGCTAGCACAGATACG.

With regard to this clone: The sequenced fragment ends 3 residues before the CDR3 boundary, so the rest is inferred from the germline J gene. The rearrangement uses TRBV7-9 and TRBJ2-1, with D uncertain. Trimming pared 5 bases from V and 4 bases from J, leaving 9 bases between. This CDR3 is built from 13 residues. Per the germline V gene, CDR1 is SEHNR and CDR2 is FQNEAQ (reference sequence). CDR3 amino acids: CASSNEAYNEQFF. The CDR3 bases that were read are TGTGCCAGCAGCAATGAGGCTTACAATGAG.

In regard to this clone: The read ends 3 residues shy of where the CDR3 ends; the end is completed using the germline J gene. The V gene is TRBV5-1, the J gene TRBJ1-6; 8 bases line up with TRBD1. The CDR3 length is 15 residues. V lost 2 bases to trimming and J lost 5 bases; unmatched junction nucleotides: 3. Germline V CDR1 and CDR2: SGHRS, YFSETQ. CDR3 bases read: TGCGCCAGCAGCTTTCTGGACAGGGATAATTCACCC. It encodes CASSFLDRDNSP. The whole CDR3 protein is CASSFLDRDNSPLHF.

A note on this clone: The observed sequence ends 3 residues before the CDR3 terminus, with the missing tail filled in from the germline J gene. This chain connects TRBV4-1 to TRBJ2-5, with TRBD2 identical over 8 bases. CDR1 is MGHRA, CDR2 YSYEKL, per germline. The CDR3 extends over 15 amino acids. V lost 4 bases to trimming and J lost 1 base; unmatched junction nucleotides: 5. The chain's CDR3 is CASSLRGGSQETQYF. CDR3 DNA, as far as it was read: TGCGCCAGCAGCCTTCGGGGGGGTAGCCAAGAGACC.

Points on this clone: The CDR3 goes on 3 residues after the read ends, and that part is filled in from the germline J gene. The gene calls are TRBV7-8 and TRBJ1-2; tentative D call: TRBD1 (6 bases). V was cut by 5 bases and J by 0 bases, with 10 bases left in between. In germline, CDR1 is SGHVS, CDR2 FQNEAQ. The CDR3 runs to 14 residues. Partial CDR3 DNA: TGTGCCAGCAGCAGCGCAGGGGCTAACTATGGC. Translated: CASSSAGANYG. The whole CDR3 region reads CASSSAGANYGYTF. The full variable domain, its missing parts supplied by reference TRBV7-8 and TRBJ1-2, is GAGVSQSPRYKVAKRGQDVALRCDPISGHVSLFWYQQALGQGPEFLTYFQNEAQLDKSGLPSDRFFAERPEGSVSTLKIQRTQQEDSAVYLCASSSAGANYGYTFGSGTRLTVV.

Concerning this clone itself: Read coverage stops 3 residues before the CDR3 terminus; the germline J gene supplies the remainder. The V call is TRBV20-1, the J call TRBJ2-7; D remains ambiguous. With 7 bases removed from V and 0 bases from J, the gap between germline ends came to 7 bases. The CDR3 consists of 11 residues. CDR1 is DFQATT and CDR2 is SNEGSKA in the germline V gene (reference sequence). The chain's CDR3 is CSVASSYEQYF. Incomplete CDR3 DNA: TGCAGTGTGGCTAGCTCCTACGAG.

A note on this clone: The read gets to within 3 residues of the CDR3 end, and the germline J gene fills in the rest. V gene TRBV20-1 combines with J gene TRBJ2-7; 11 bases line up with TRBD2. CDR1 and CDR2 from the germline V gene are DFQATT and SNEGSKA (reference sequence). The CDR3 has 15 amino acids. V was pared by 0 bases and J by 3 bases, with 4 bases of the junction left unmatched. Incomplete CDR3 DNA: TGCAGTGCTAGAGATTCGACTAGCGGGATCTACGAG. Translating gives CSARDSTSGIYE. The full CDR3 protein is CSARDSTSGIYEQYF.

A remark on this clone: With the read ending 3 residues before the CDR3 end, the germline J gene is used to fill in that end. This chain links TRBV20-1 with TRBJ1-5; unclear D gene. V lost 3 bases, J lost 5 bases, and 11 bases lay in between. The CDR3 consists of 13 residues. CDR1 and CDR2 (germline): DFQATT, SNEGSKA (reference sequence). Here the CDR3 reads CSAREAVHQPQHF. The sequenced part of the CDR3 DNA is TGCAGTGCTAGGGAGGCGGTGCATCAGCCC.

A word on this clone: The read stops 3 residues short of the end of the CDR3; the missing end is completed from the germline J gene. The chain employs TRBV6-4 and TRBJ2-3; no firm D call. Germline V gene data show CDR1 as MRHNA and CDR2 as SNTAGT. Deletions cut 4 bases from V and 5 bases from J, with 10 bases between. This CDR3 has 13 amino acids. The sequenced part of the CDR3 DNA is TGTGCCAGCAGTGTCACTTCCCGAGATACG. It yields the protein CASSVTSRDT. The CDR3 in full is CASSVTSRDTQYF.

Comment on this clone: The read ends 3 residues early relative to the CDR3; the germline J gene fills the gap. The chain links TRBV28 to TRBJ2-7, with TRBD1 matching 12 bases. With 7 bases clipped from V and 4 bases from J, the junction kept 5 bases outside the gene matches. Germline CDR1 reads MDHEN; CDR2 reads SYDVKM. The CDR3 length is 14 residues. CDR3: CASKPGQGAYEQYF. CDR3 bases read: TGTGCCAGCAAACCGGGACAGGGGGCTTACGAG.

With respect to this clone: The read comes to an end 3 residues before the CDR3 does, leaving the germline J gene to fill in the end. The V and J genes are TRBV11-2 and TRBJ2-7; TRBD2 matches at 10 bases. With V trimmed by 5 bases and J by 3 bases, 4 bases remained unmatched. The CDR3 spans 14 residues. From germline, CDR1 is SGHAT and CDR2 FQNNGV. The covered CDR3 bases are TGTGCCAGCAGCCTCGGGACTAGCGTCTACGAG. It yields the protein CASSLGTSVYE. The whole CDR3 is CASSLGTSVYEQYF.

The CDR3 DNA, read in part, is TGTGCCATCGGACCGGGACTAGCGGGCCGGGGGGCCTACGAG. The encoded protein is CAIGPGLAGRGAYE. From start to end, the CDR3 is CAIGPGLAGRGAYEQYF. The chain has TRBV10-3 and TRBJ2-7, with TRBD2 matching 12 bases. The CDR3 end falls 3 residues outside the read, so it is completed with the germline J gene. CDR3 length equals 17 residues. Trimming cost V 8 bases and J 2 bases; bases outside gene matches: 13. Germline V gene lookup returns CDR1 ENHRY and CDR2 SYGVKD.